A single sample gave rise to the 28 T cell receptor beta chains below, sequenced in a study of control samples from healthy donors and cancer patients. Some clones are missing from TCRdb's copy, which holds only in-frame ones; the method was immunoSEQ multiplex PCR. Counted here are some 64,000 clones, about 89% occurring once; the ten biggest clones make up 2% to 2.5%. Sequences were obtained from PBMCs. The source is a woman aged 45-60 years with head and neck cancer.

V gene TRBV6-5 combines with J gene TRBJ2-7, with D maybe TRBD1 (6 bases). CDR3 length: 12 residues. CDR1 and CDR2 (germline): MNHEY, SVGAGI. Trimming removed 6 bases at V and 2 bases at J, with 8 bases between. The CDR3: CASRQGTYEQYF. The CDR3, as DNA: TGTGCCAGCAGACAGGGTACCTACGAGCAGTACTTC.

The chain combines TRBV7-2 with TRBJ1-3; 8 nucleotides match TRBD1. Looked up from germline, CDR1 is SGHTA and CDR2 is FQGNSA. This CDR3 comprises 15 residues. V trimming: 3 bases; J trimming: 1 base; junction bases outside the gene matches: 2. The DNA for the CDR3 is TGTGCCAGCAGCTTCCGGACAGGGTCTGGAAACACCATATATTTT. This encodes CASSFRTGSGNTIYF.

The CDR3 region is CASSLAQSPLHF. For the CDR3, the DNA is TGTGCCAGCAGCTTAGCCCAATCACCCCTCCACTTT. V is TRBV7-9 and J is TRBJ1-6; no definite D call. CDR1 and CDR2 from the germline V gene are SEHNR and FQNEAQ (reference sequence). Trimming removed 0 bases from V and 10 bases from J, with 4 bases in between. This CDR3 is 12 amino acids long.

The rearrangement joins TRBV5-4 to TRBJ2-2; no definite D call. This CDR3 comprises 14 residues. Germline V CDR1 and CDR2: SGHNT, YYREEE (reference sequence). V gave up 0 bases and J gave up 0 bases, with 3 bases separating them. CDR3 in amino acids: CASSLGTNTGELFF. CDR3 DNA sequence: TGTGCCAGCAGCTTGGGCACGAACACCGGGGAGCTGTTTTTT.

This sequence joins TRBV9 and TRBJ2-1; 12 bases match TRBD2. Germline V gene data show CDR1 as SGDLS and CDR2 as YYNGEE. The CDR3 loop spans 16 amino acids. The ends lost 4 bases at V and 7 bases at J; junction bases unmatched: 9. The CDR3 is CASSTRTSGVGNEQFF. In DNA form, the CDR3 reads TGTGCCAGCAGCACTCGGACTAGCGGGGTCGGTAATGAGCAGTTCTTC.

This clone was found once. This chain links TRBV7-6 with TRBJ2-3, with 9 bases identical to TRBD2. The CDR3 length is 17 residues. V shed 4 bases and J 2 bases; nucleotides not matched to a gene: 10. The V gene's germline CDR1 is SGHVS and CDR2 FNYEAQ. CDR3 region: CASSYPGAGGHTDTQYF. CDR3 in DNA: TGTGCCAGCAGCTATCCAGGGGCGGGGGGGCACACAGATACGCAGTATTTT.

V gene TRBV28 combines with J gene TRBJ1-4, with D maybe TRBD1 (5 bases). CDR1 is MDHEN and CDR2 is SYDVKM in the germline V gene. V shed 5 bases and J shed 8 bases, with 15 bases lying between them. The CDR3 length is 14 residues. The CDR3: CASSGGTPIEKLFF. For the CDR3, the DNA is TGTGCCAGCAGTGGGGGGACGCCGATAGAAAAACTGTTTTTT.

CDR3 sequence: CASSQERDTEAFF. Written as DNA, the CDR3 is TGCGCCAGCAGCCAAGAGCGGGACACTGAAGCTTTCTTT. The gene calls are TRBV4-3 and TRBJ1-1, with D unresolved. Looked up from germline, CDR1 is LGHNA and CDR2 is YSLEER. V lost 0 bases and J 3 bases, leaving 5 bases between the germline ends. This CDR3 contains 13 residues.

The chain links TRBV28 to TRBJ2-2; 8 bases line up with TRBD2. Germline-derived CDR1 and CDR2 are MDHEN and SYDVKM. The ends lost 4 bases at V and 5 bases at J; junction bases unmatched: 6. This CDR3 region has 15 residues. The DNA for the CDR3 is TGTGCCAGCAGTTCGGGAGGGCAGGGGACCGGGGAGCTGTTTTTT. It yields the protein CASSSGGQGTGELFF. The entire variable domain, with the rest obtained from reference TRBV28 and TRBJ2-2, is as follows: DVKVTQSSRYLVKRTGEKVFLECVQDMDHENMFWYRQDPGLGLRLIYFSYDVKMKEKGDIPEGYSVSREKKERFSLILESASTNQTSMYLCASSSGGQGTGELFFGEGSRLTVL.

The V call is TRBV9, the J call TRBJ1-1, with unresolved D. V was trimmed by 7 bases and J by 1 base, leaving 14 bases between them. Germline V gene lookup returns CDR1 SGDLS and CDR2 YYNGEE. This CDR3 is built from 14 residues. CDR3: CASSSALGNTEAFF. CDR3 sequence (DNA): TGTGCCAGCTCTAGTGCGTTAGGGAACACTGAAGCTTTCTTT.

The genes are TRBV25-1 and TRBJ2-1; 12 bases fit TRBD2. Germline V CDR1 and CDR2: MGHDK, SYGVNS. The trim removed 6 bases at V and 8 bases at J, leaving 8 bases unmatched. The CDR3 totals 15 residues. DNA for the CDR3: TGTGCCAGCAGCGCTCGGACTAGCGGGGCATATGAGCAGTTCTTC. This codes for CASSARTSGAYEQFF.

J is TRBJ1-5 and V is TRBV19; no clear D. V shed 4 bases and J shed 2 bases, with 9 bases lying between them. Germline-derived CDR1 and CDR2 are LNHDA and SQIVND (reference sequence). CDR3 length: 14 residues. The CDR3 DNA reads TGTGCCAGTAGTAGGGGAGGTGGCAATCAGCCCCAGCATTTT. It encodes CASSRGGGNQPQHF.

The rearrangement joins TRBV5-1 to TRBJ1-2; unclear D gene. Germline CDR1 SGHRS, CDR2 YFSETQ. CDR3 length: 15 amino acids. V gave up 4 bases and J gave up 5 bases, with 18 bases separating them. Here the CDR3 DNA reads TGCGCCAGCAGCGAGGAAAAAAGCTTTGGGTATGGCTACACCTTC. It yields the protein CASSEEKSFGYGYTF.

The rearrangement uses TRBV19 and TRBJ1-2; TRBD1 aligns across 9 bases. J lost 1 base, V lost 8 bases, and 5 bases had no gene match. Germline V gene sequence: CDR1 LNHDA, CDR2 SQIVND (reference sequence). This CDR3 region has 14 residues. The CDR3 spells CASSLTGGNYGYTF. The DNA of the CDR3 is TGTGCCAGTTCCCTGACAGGGGGTAACTATGGCTACACCTTC.

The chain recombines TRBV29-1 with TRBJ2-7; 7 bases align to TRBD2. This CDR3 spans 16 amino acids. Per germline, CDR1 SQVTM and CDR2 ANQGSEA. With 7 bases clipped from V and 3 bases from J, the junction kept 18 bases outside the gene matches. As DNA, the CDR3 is TGCAGCGCCCTAGCTAGCGGAACCTCCCTCGTCTACGAGCAGTACTTC. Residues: CSALASGTSLVYEQYF.

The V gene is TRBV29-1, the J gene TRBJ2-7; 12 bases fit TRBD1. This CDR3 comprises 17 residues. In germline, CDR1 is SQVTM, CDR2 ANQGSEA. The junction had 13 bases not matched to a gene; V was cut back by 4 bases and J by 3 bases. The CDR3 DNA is TGCAGCGTTGTGAACCGGGACAGGGGGCTCTTGCGCTACGAGCAGTACTTC. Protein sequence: CSVVNRDRGLLRYEQYF.

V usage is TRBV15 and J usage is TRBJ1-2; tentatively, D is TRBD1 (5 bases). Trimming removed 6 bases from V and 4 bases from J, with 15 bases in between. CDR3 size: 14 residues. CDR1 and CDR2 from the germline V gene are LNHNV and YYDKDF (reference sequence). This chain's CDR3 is CATSTDGGVYGYTF. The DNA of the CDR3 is TGTGCCACCAGTACTGATGGGGGGGTCTATGGCTACACCTTC.

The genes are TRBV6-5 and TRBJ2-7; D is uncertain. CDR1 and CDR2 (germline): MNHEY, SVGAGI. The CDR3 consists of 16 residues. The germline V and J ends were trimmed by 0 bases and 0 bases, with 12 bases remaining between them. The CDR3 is CASSYSVSHSSYEQYF. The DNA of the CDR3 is TGTGCCAGCAGTTACTCGGTCTCTCACAGCTCCTACGAGCAGTACTTC.

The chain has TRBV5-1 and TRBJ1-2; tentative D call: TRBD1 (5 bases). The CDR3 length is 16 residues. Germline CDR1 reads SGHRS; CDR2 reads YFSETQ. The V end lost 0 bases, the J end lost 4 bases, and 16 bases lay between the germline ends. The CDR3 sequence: CASSLVGQGDGYGYTF. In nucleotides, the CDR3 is TGCGCCAGCAGCTTGGTCGGACAAGGCGACGGCTATGGCTACACCTTC.

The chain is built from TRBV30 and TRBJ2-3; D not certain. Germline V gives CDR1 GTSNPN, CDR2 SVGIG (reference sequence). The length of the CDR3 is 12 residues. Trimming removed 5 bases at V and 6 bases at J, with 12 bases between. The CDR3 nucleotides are TGTGCCTGGGGGCACCCTGGGGATACGCAGTATTTT. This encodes CAWGHPGDTQYF.

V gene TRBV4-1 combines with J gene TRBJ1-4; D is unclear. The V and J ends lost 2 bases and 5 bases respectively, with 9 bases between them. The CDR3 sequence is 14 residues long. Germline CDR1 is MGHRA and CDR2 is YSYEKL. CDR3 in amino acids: CASSQWTSNEKLFF. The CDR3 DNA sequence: TGCGCCAGCAGCCAATGGACCTCGAATGAAAAACTGTTTTTT.

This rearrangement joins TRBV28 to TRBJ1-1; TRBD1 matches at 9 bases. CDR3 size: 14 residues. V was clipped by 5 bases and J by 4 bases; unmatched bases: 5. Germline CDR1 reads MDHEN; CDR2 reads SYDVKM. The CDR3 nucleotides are TGTGCCAGCAGTCTACAGGGGGCCGTCACTGAAGCTTTCTTT. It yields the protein CASSLQGAVTEAFF. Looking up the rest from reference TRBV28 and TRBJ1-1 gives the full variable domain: DVKVTQSSRYLVKRTGEKVFLECVQDMDHENMFWYRQDPGLGLRLIYFSYDVKMKEKGDIPEGYSVSREKKERFSLILESASTNQTSMYLCASSLQGAVTEAFFGQGTRLTVV.

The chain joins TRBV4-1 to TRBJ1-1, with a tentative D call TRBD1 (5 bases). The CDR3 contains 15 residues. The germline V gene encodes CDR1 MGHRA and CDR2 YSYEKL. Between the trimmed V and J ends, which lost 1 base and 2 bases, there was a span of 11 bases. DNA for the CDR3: TGCGCCAGCAGCCAAGTCGGGGGGGGAAACACTGAAGCTTTCTTT. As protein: CASSQVGGGNTEAFF.

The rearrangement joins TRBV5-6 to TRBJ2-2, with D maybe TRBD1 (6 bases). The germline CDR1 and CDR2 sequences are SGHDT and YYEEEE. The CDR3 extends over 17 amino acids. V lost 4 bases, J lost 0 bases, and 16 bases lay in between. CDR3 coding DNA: TGTGCCAGCAGCGTGGGGCGAGGGGGAACGAACACCGGGGAGCTGTTTTTT. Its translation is CASSVGRGGTNTGELFF.

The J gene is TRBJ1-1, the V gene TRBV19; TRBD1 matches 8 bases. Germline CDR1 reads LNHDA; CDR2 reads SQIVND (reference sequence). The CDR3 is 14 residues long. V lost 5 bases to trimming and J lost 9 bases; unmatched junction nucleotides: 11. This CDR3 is CASSQGQGVGQAFF. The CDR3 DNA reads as TGTGCCAGTAGTCAAGGACAGGGTGTCGGGCAAGCTTTCTTT.

The DNA for the CDR3 is TGCGCCAGCAGCCCAGGGACATCAAAAGAGACCCAGTACTTC. The encoded protein is CASSPGTSKETQYF. The chain joins TRBV5-1 to TRBJ2-5; TRBD1 might be the D (6 bases). In germline, CDR1 is SGHRS, CDR2 YFSETQ. V lost 4 bases and J lost 3, with 13 bases in between. This CDR3 region has 14 residues. The full variable domain, rest sourced from reference TRBV5-1 and TRBJ2-5, is KAGVTQTPRYLIKTRGQQVTLSCSPISGHRSVSWYQQTPGQGLQFLFEYFSETQRNKGNFPGRFSGRQFSNSRSEMNVSTLELGDSALYLCASSPGTSKETQYFGPGTRLLVL.

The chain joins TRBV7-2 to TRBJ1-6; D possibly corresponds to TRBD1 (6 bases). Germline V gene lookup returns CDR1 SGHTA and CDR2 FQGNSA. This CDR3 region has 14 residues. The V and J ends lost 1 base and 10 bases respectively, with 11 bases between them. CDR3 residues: CASSLVQGPSPLHF. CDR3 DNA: TGTGCCAGCAGCTTAGTACAGGGCCCCTCACCCCTCCACTTT.

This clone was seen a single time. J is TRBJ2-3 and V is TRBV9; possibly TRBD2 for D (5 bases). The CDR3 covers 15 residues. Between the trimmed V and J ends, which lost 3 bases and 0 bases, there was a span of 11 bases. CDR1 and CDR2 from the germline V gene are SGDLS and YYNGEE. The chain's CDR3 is CASSELASSTDTQYF. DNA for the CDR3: TGTGCCAGCAGCGAGTTAGCGTCTAGCACAGATACGCAGTATTTT.